This T cell receptor beta chain was captured in a study of blood T cells in healthy people across ages. Study-wide background: Capture via template switching afforded approximately one barcoded beta molecule per two T cells.

The CDR3 spans 15 residues. Unmatched junction bases numbered 7, after V lost 7 bases and J lost 1 base. The germline V gene encodes CDR1 SGHAT and CDR2 FQDESV (reference sequence). There are a few counts of this clonotype. The antigen remains unidentified. The second PCR ran roughly 7 to 12 cycles with a sample-barcoded 5' primer and J-beta primers. A template-switch adaptor that had 12 random nucleotides put a tag on each cDNA molecule. TCRdb passed the 5' RACE reads through MiXCR, listing each CDR3 protein once. The sample lists fewer than 750,000 distinct CDR3 sequences; about 50% were seen once. The study, taken as a whole, reports: Aged donors had fewer naive CD4+ cells and lower diversity than long-lived donors. Because donor CMV status was unknown, expanded clonotype changes were possibly confounded.

The origin of this receptor is a woman aged 80 or over in good health. The sample taken for sequencing was blood. This sequence joins TRBV11-1 and TRBJ2-1; 7 bases line up with TRBD2. CDR3 coding DNA: TGTGCCAGCACCCAACTAGCGCCATCCTACAATGAGCAGTTCTTC. This encodes CASTQLAPSYNEQFF. Full variable domain (rest looked up from reference TRBV11-1 and TRBJ2-1): EAEVAQSPRYKITEKSQAVAFWCDPISGHATLYWYRQILGQGPELLVQFQDESVVDDSQLPKDRFSAERLKGVDSTLKIQPAELGDSAMYLCASTQLAPSYNEQFFGPGTRLTVL.